This T cell receptor beta chain came from a study of memory CD4+ T cells and cytomegalovirus serostatus (dated by TCRdb to between 2018 and 2021). For the wider study: A total of 33 healthy Belgian adults, of whom 9 were CMV seropositive and approximately 24 were CMV seronegative, were included in the cohort. CD4+ memory TCRbeta repertoires of a Belgian cohort with known cytomegalovirus serostatus were sequenced in order to replicate a published TCR-based CMV serostatus classifier. The paper's findings and limits, for the study overall: Of under 200 previously reported CMV-associated TCRbeta sequences, 67 appeared in the CD4+ memory repertoires, each in one to five individuals. For CMV serostatus prediction, a median bootstrapped AUC of approximately 0.95 was reached with the original framework, and a median bootstrapped AUC of approximately 0.89 was reached with a US-trained random forest. Only CD4+CD45RO+ memory cells were sequenced, unlike the original study, which covered naive and memory CD4+ and CD8+ populations. On the Belgian cohort, the classifier based on the original framework reached a median bootstrapped AUC of 0.95, with a 95% CI of 0.76-1.00. The results were interpreted as suggesting that the CMV-associated TCR signature is mostly present in the CD4+ memory repertoire.

The CDR3 sequence holds 17 residues, the cysteine and phenylalanine included. The DNA shown is the 51-base CDR3, in frame from base 1. The germline V gene encodes CDR1 LNHDA and CDR2 SQIVND (reference sequence). Trimming removed 6 bases from V and 4 bases from J; the gene matches leave 16 bases unexplained. In the case of this clone: It lacks a known antigen. No much larger clone is present one base from it, and per-base qualities are unavailable.

The Quick-DNA Microprep Kit was used to extract genomic DNA from the sorted cells. TCRbeta DNA was amplified with the immunoSEQ hsTCRbeta kit following the manufacturer's protocol. TCRbeta libraries were sequenced on an Illumina MiSeq instrument. On the study's bioinformatics: Following removal of out-of-frame sequences, a few million distinct TCRbeta sequences were retained, with an average of roughly 67,000 per individual. Two values were used to score each individual: the count of 150 to 200 previously reported CMV-associated TCRbeta sequences and the total count of productive distinct TCRbeta sequences. A beta-binomial model was reimplemented in Python, and scikit-learn random forests with default parameters were trained on data from the US cohort. Classifier performance on the Belgian cohort was reported as the median AUC with percentile confidence intervals calculated over 10,000 bootstrap iterations. The immuneACCESS repertoire file appears here via TCRdb, limited to in-frame rearrangements. These files lack a portion of the clones; in checked studies, under half of the deficit traces to unresolved V genes, and the cause of the others is not known. D and trimming were read from the DNA, whereas the V and J calls and clone size are those reported in that table. Recorded for this sample are over 40,000 clones; roughly 77% of them occurred a single time. About 0.79% of the sample belongs to the ten largest clones.

A FACSAria II was used to sort memory CD4+ T cells, defined as single viable CD3+CD4+CD8-CD45RO+ cells. CMV serostatus was determined with a Roche Elecsys assay detecting serum IgG against CMV pp150, pp28, p38 and p52. Once the samples were thawed, total CD4+ T cells were enriched through positive selection using CD4 magnetic microbeads. The samples came from a different study that was designed specifically to examine the CD4+ T cell memory repertoire. Peripheral blood mononuclear cells were isolated and cryopreserved according to standard operating procedures, and serum was kept at -80 degrees C. Staining used CD3-PerCP (BW264/56), CD4-APC (RPA-T4), CD45RO-PE (UCHT1) and CD8-Pacific Orange (3B5) antibodies, with Sytox blue excluding non-viable cells.

This clonotype was sampled from an adult in good health and CMV-seronegative. The chain employs TRBV19 and TRBJ1-1, with 8 bases aligning to TRBD1. Sequenced material: memory CD4+ T cells from blood. The nucleotide sequence reads as follows: TGTGCCAGTAGGGAGCCGGCCTCAACAGGGGGTGGCACTGAAGCTTTCTTT. This translates into CASREPASTGGGTEAFF.